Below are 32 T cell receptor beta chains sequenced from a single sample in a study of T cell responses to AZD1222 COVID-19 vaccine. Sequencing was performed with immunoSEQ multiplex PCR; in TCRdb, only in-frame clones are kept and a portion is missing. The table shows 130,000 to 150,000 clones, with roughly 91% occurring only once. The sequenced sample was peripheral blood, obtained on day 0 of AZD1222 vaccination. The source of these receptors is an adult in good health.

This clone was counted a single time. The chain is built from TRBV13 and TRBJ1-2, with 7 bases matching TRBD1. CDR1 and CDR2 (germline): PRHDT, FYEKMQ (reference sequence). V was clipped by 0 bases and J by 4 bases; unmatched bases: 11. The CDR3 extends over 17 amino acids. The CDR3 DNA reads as TGTGCCAGCAGCTTAGGGCCCCAGACAGGGAACGCCTATGGCTACACCTTC. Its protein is CASSLGPQTGNAYGYTF.

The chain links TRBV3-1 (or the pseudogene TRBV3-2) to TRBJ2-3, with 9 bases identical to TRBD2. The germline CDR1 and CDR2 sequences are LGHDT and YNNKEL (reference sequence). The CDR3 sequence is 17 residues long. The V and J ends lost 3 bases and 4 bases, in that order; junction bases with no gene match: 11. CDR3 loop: CASSQAGGPKAPDTQYF. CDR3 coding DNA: TGTGCCAGCAGCCAGGCGGGGGGGCCCAAAGCCCCAGATACGCAGTATTTT.

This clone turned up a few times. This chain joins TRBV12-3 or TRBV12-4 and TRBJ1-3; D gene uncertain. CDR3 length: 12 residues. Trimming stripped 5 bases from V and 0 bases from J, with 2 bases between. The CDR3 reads CASSDSGNTIYF. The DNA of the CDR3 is TGTGCCAGCAGTGACTCTGGAAACACCATATATTTT.

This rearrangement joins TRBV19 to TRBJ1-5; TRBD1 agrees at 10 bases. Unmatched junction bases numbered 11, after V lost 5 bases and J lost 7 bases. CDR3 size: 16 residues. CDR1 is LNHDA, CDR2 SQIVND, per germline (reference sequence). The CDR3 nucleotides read TGTGCCAGTAGTGACCGGGACAGGGGCGTTGGGCAGCCCCAGCATTTT. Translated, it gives CASSDRDRGVGQPQHF. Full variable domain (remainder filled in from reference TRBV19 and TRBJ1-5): DGGITQSPKYLFRKEGQNVTLSCEQNLNHDAMYWYRQDPGQGLRLIYYSQIVNDFQKGDIAEGYSVSREKKESFPLTVTSAQKNPTAFYLCASSDRDRGVGQPQHFGDGTRLSIL.

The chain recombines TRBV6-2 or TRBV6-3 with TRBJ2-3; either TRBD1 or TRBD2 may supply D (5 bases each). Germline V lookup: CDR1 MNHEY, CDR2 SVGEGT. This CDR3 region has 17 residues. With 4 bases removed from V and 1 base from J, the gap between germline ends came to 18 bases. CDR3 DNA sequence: TGTGCCAGCAGTTTTTGGGGGAGTTCCCGTGGCACAGATACGCAGTATTTT. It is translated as CASSFWGSSRGTDTQYF.

The chain's CDR3 is CASSEGADTQYF. DNA for the CDR3: TGTGCCAGCAGCGAGGGGGCAGATACGCAGTATTTT. J is TRBJ2-3 and V is TRBV7-9; D is perhaps TRBD1 (6 bases). The ends were cut back, 5 bases at V and 4 bases at J, with 7 bases in the middle. Germline V lookup: CDR1 SEHNR, CDR2 FQNEAQ (reference sequence). The CDR3 totals 12 residues.

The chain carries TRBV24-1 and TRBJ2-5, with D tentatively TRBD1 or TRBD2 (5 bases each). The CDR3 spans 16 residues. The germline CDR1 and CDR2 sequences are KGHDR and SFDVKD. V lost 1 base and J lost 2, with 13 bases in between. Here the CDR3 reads CATSDFGVWGQETQYF. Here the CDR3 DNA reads TGTGCCACCAGTGATTTCGGGGTTTGGGGGCAAGAGACCCAGTACTTC.

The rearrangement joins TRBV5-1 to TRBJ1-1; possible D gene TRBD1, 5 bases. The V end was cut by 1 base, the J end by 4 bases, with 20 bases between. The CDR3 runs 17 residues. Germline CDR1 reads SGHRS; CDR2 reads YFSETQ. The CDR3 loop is CASSLMLTNSGGTEAFF. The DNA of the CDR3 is TGCGCCAGCAGCTTGATGTTGACAAACTCTGGGGGCACTGAAGCTTTCTTT. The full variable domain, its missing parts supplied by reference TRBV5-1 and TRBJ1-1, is KAGVTQTPRYLIKTRGQQVTLSCSPISGHRSVSWYQQTPGQGLQFLFEYFSETQRNKGNFPGRFSGRQFSNSRSEMNVSTLELGDSALYLCASSLMLTNSGGTEAFFGQGTRLTVV.

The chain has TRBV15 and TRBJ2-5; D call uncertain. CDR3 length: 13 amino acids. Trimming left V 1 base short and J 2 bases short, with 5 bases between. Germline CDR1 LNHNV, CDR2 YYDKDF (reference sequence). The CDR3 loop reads CATSRVTQETQYF. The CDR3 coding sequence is TGTGCCACCAGCAGAGTCACGCAAGAGACCCAGTACTTC.

CDR3 sequence (DNA): TGCGCCAGCAGCCAACCGGGGGGGCCGGCCATTGATGGCTACACCTTC. As protein: CASSQPGGPAIDGYTF. V and J are TRBV5-1 and TRBJ1-2; D possibly corresponds to TRBD1 (6 bases). Between the trimmed V and J ends, which lost 4 bases and 6 bases, there was a span of 22 bases. The CDR3 spans 16 residues. Germline-derived CDR1 and CDR2 are SGHRS and YFSETQ.

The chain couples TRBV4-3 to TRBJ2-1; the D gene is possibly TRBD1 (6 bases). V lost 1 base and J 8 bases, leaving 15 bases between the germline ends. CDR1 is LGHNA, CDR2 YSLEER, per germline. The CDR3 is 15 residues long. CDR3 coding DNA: TGCGCCAGCAGCCAAGCCCACTGGGGGCCGGATGAGCAGTTCTTC. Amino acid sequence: CASSQAHWGPDEQFF.

CDR3 loop: CASSEGIFATNEKLFF. Written as DNA, the CDR3 is TGTGCCAGCAGTGAGGGGATTTTTGCAACTAATGAAAAACTGTTTTTT. V and J are TRBV27 and TRBJ1-4, with D perhaps matching TRBD1 (5 bases). This CDR3 contains 16 residues. CDR1 is MNHEY, CDR2 SMNVEV, per germline (reference sequence). With 5 bases removed from V and 0 bases from J, the gap between germline ends came to 13 bases.

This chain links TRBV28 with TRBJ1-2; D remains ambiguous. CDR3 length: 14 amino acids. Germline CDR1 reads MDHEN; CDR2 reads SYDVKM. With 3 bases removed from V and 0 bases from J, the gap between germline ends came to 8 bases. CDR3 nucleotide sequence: TGTGCCAGCAGTTTTCACCAAGCTAACTATGGCTACACCTTC. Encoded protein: CASSFHQANYGYTF.

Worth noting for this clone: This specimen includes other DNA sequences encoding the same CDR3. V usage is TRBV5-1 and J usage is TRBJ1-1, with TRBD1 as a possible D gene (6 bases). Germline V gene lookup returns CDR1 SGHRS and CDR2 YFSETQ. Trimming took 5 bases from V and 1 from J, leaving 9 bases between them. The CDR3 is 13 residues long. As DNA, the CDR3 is TGCGCCAGCAGTTGGGACAAGAACACTGAAGCTTTCTTT. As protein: CASSWDKNTEAFF.

The CDR3 DNA follows: TGTGCCAGTACCCCGGCGGCTAGCGGGGTCGGTGGCCAAGAGACCCAGTACTTC. Translated: CASTPAASGVGGQETQYF. This chain uses TRBV19 with TRBJ2-5; 9 bases match TRBD2. Germline V CDR1 and CDR2: LNHDA, SQIVND (reference sequence). The CDR3 contains 18 residues. After removal of 7 bases from V and 1 base from J, the junction contained 16 bases not matched to a gene.

DNA of the CDR3: TGTGCCAGCAGTCCCGCGCAGGGAAGCTCCTACGAGCAGTACTTC. Translating it yields CASSPAQGSSYEQYF. The chain is built from TRBV6-5 and TRBJ2-7; a possible D gene is TRBD1 (5 bases). The germline V and J ends were trimmed by 5 bases and 0 bases, with 14 bases remaining between them. Germline-derived CDR1 and CDR2 are MNHEY and SVGAGI. The CDR3 has 15 amino acids.

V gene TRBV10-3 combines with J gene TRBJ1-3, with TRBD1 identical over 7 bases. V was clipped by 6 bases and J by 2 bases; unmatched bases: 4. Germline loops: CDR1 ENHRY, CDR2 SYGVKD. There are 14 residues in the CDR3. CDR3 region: CAISETGTGNTIYF. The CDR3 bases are TGTGCCATCAGCGAGACAGGGACTGGAAACACCATATATTTT.

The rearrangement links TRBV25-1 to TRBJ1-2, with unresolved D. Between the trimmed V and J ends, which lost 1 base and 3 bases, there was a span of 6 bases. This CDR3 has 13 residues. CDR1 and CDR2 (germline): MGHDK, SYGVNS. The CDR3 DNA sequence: TGTGCCAGCAGTGAATTAACAGACTATGGCTACACCTTC. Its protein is CASSELTDYGYTF.

Here the CDR3 DNA reads TGTGCTAGTGGTCCGGGACAGGGTGACACTGAAGCTTTCTTT. Residues: CASGPGQGDTEAFF. V and J are TRBV12-5 and TRBJ1-1, with TRBD1 matching over 9 bases. Germline CDR1 is LGHNT and CDR2 is FRNRAP. The CDR3 has 14 amino acids. J gave up 3 bases and V 5 bases, and 4 bases lay outside the gene matches.

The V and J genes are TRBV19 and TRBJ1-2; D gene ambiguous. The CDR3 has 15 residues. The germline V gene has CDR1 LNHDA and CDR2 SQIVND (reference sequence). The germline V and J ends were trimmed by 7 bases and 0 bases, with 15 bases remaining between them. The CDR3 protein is CASTPGEYPNYGYTF. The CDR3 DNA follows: TGTGCCAGTACCCCCGGGGAGTACCCTAACTATGGCTACACCTTC.

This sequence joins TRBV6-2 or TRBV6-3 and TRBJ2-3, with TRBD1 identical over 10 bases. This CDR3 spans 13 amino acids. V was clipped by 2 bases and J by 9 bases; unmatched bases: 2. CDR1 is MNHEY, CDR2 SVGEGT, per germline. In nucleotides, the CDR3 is TGTGCCAGCAGTTACCAGGGACAGGGGACGCAGTATTTT. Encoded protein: CASSYQGQGTQYF.

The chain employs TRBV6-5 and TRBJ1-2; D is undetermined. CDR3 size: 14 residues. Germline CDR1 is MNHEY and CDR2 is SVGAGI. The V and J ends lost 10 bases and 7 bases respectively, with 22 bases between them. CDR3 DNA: TGTGCCACTTGGGATGTTCGGATTAGGTCTGGCTACACCTTC. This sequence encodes CATWDVRIRSGYTF.

This chain's CDR3 is CASSPRQGTSYGYTF. The CDR3 nucleotides are TGTGCCAGCTCACCTCGACAGGGTACGAGCTATGGCTACACCTTC. The gene calls are TRBV18 and TRBJ1-2, with 7 nucleotides matching TRBD1. Trimming removed 3 bases from V and 4 bases from J; junction bases left unmatched: 8. CDR3 length equals 15 residues. The germline gives CDR1 KGHSH, CDR2 LQKENI.

DNA for the CDR3: TGTGCCAGCAGCCCGGGACTAGCGGCCTCCTACGAGCAGTACTTC. It encodes CASSPGLAASYEQYF. The genes are TRBV6-2 or TRBV6-3 and TRBJ2-7; TRBD2 agrees at 11 bases. J was trimmed by 0 bases and V by 6 bases; bases with no gene match: 4. Germline loops: CDR1 MNHEY, CDR2 SVGEGT. CDR3 length: 15 residues.

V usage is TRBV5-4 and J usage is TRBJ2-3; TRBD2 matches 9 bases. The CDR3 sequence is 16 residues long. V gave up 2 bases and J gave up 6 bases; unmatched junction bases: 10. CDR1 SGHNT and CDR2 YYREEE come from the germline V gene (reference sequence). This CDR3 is CASSFPPSGIEDTQYF. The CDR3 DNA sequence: TGTGCCAGCAGCTTCCCGCCTAGCGGGATTGAGGATACGCAGTATTTT.

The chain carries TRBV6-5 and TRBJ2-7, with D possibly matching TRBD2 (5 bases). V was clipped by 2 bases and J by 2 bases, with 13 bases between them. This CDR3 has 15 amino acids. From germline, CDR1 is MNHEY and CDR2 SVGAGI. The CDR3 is CASSYRGHYAYEQYF. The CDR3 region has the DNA TGTGCCAGCAGTTACCGAGGGCACTACGCCTACGAGCAGTACTTC.

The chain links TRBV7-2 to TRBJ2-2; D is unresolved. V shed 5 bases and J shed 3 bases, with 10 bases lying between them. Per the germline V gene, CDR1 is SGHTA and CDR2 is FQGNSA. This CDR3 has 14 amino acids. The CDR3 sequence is CASSPRSDTGELFF. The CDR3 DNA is TGTGCCAGCAGCCCAAGGTCGGACACCGGGGAGCTGTTTTTT.

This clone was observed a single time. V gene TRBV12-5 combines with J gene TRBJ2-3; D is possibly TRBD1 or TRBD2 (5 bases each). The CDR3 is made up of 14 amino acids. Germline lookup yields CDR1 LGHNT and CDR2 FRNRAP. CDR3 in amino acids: CAALGDGATDTQYF. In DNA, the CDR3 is TGTGCCGCCCTGGGGGACGGCGCCACAGATACGCAGTATTTT.

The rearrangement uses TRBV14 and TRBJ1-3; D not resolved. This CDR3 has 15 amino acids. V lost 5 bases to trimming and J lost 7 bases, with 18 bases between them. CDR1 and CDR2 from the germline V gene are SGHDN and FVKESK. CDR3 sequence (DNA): TGTGCCAGCAGCTCAGCGGCCGTGGTAGGCAACACCATATATTTT. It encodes CASSSAAVVGNTIYF.

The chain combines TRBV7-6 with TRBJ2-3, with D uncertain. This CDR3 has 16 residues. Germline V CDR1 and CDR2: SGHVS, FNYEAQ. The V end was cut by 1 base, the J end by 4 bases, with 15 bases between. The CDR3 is CASSLGSPFSADTQYF. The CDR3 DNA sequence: TGTGCCAGCAGCTTAGGGTCCCCGTTCTCGGCAGATACGCAGTATTTT.

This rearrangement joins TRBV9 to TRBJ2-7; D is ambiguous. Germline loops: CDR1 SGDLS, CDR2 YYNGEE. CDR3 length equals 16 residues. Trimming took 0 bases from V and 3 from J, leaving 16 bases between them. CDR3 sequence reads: CASSVASRPPGYEQYF. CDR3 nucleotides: TGTGCCAGCAGCGTAGCTAGTCGCCCTCCTGGCTACGAGCAGTACTTC.

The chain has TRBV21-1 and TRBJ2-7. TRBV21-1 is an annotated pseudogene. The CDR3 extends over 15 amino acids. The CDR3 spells CASSTELGPYYEQYF. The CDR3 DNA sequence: TGTGCCAGCAGCACCGAACTCGGACCCTACTACGAGCAGTACTTC.